These T cell receptor beta chains were read from a single sample in a study of cytomegalovirus exposure and HLA in healthy donors. Some clones are missing from TCRdb's copy, which holds only in-frame ones; the method was immunoSEQ multiplex PCR. In the table there are roughly 140,000 clones, approximately 80% of which are singletons. Sequencing was done on a sample of PBMCs. The receptors come from a woman between 35 and 50 years old in good health and CMV-seronegative. CDR3s include the opening cysteine and the closing phenylalanine or tryptophan. Fields, in order: J gene, clone size, D gene, V gene, CDR3 DNA, CDR3 protein. D genes are given only for firm matches. Clone size is given for some rows only: seen once, a few or many times, or a class if the clone is expanded.

TRBJ1-6,.,.,TRBV6-6,TGTGCCAGCAGTATGACAGAAAATAATTCACCCCTCCACTTT,CASSMTENNSPLHF
TRBJ1-1,.,.,TRBV18,TGTGCCAGCTCACCGGGGGGGAGGATGAACACTGAAGCTTTCTTT,CASSPGGRMNTEAFF
TRBJ2-3,.,TRBD2,TRBV5-1,TGCGCCAGCAGCCCATGGACTAGCGGGAGTAGGGGTGGAACAGATACGCAGTATTTT,CASSPWTSGSRGGTDTQYF
TRBJ2-7,.,TRBD1,TRBV18,TGTGCCAGCTCACCCGACAGGGCCCACGAGCAGTACTTC,CASSPDRAHEQYF
TRBJ2-1,.,TRBD1,TRBV10-3,TGTGCCATCAGTGTCACGGACAGGGCGGTCCAGAATGAGCAGTTCTTC,CAISVTDRAVQNEQFF
TRBJ2-1,once,TRBD2,TRBV11-2,TGTGCCAGCAGCACATCTAGCGGCTATTACAATGAGCAGTTCTTC,CASSTSSGYYNEQFF
TRBJ1-1,few,TRBD1,TRBV6-5,TGTGCCAGCAGTCTGGCCAGGGGGTTTGGCACTGAAGCTTTCTTT,CASSLARGFGTEAFF
TRBJ2-7,.,TRBD1,TRBV30,TGTGCCTGGAGGGGGACAGGGGGCTACAATAAACCCTACGAGCAGTACTTC,CAWRGTGGYNKPYEQYF
TRBJ2-5,.,.,TRBV29-1,TGCAGCGTGGGCCGGAGGAGCCAAGAGACCCAGTACTTC,CSVGRRSQETQYF
TRBJ1-5,.,.,TRBV7-8,TGTGCCAGCAGCTTCTCCCGAGCGGTCAATCAGCCCCAGCATTTT,CASSFSRAVNQPQHF
TRBJ2-7,.,TRBD1,TRBV10-3,TGTGCCATCAAACAGGGGGTAGATACGGGCTACGAGCAGTACTTC,CAIKQGVDTGYEQYF
TRBJ1-5,few,TRBD1,TRBV6-1,TGTGCCAGCAGTGAACGGCAGGGGGAATGGCAGCCCCAGCATTTT,CASSERQGEWQPQHF
TRBJ2-7,.,.,TRBV7-6,TGTGCCAGCAGCTTAGCGCACGGGTACGAGCAGTACTTC,CASSLAHGYEQYF
TRBJ1-2,.,TRBD1,TRBV5-4,TGTGCCAGCAGCTCACCGGGACAGGGGGGTCAGTATGGCTACACCTTC,CASSSPGQGGQYGYTF
TRBJ2-7,many,.,TRBV7-5,TGTGTCAGAAGTCTGAGAGGCGGGGGAATGACCTACGAGCAGTACTTC,CVRSLRGGGMTYEQYF
TRBJ2-2,.,TRBD1,TRBV7-6,TGTGCCAGCAGCTTAGGTCCGGACAGGGGAGCCGGGGAGCTGTTTTTT,CASSLGPDRGAGELFF
TRBJ2-1,.,.,TRBV7-9,TGTGCCAGCAGCCCACCCCTAGGGGCAAGCGAGCAGTTCTTC,CASSPPLGASEQFF
TRBJ2-1,.,TRBD2,TRBV2,TGTGCCAGCTGTCCGGGACTAGCGGGTCCCACCTACAATGAGCAGTTCTTC,CASCPGLAGPTYNEQFF
TRBJ1-1,.,.,TRBV9,TGTGCCAGCAGCGTAGGAGTGGGAGCTGAAGCTTTCTTT,CASSVGVGAEAFF
TRBJ1-6,.,TRBD1,TRBV5-4,TGTGCCAGCGGGACAGGGGGCCCTAGCTCCTATAATTCACCCCTCCACTTT,CASGTGGPSSYNSPLHF
TRBJ2-5,.,TRBD1,TRBV5-4,TGTGCCAGCAGGCCGACAGGGGGCGCAGGGACCCAGTACTTC,CASRPTGGAGTQYF
TRBJ1-5,once,TRBD1,TRBV2,TGTGCCAGCACCCGGGACAGGTACAGCAATCAGCCTCAGCATTTT,CASTRDRYSNQPQHF
TRBJ1-3,few,TRBD1,TRBV30,TGTGCCTGGAGTGTACAGGGGGGGGAAAGTGGAAACACCATATATTTT,CAWSVQGGESGNTIYF
TRBJ1-2,once,.,TRBV5-1,TGCGCCAGCAGCTTGGCTGGCAGGGGAGGCTACACCTTC,CASSLAGRGGYTF
TRBJ1-2,few,TRBD1,TRBV6-1,TGTGCCAGCGGGACAGTTTTCTATGTCTACACCTTC,CASGTVFYVYTF